This T cell receptor (beta chain) stems from a study of T cells in Graves' hyperthyroidism and ophthalmopathy. Study-wide points: Blood samples included most of the expanded thyroid clonotypes exceeding 0.001. Ophthalmopathy was identified by the model a median about seven months ahead of onset.

TCR beta CDR3 sequences were amplified from RNA transcripts. Using the HTBI primer set, a first-round RT-PCR was run on the TCR CDR3. TCRdb called the multiplex PCR reads again in MiXCR, with one record for every CDR3 protein. The profile covers more than 500,000 distinct CDR3 sequences, with roughly 17% appearing a single time and 3.8% taken by the ten largest. This clonotype was observed many times. Its antigen is as yet unknown. Uncontrolled infection, other autoimmune disease, pregnancy or lactation excluded patients. The PBMCs studied were ones that came from 10 ml fresh peripheral blood. Per the germline V gene, CDR1 is SGHAT and CDR2 is FQNNGV. This CDR3 has 16 amino acids. The V and J ends lost 8 bases and 6 bases, in that order; junction bases with no gene match: 12.

This clonotype originated in a woman aged 30 to 39 with Graves' hyperthyroidism. Sequenced: blood. The chain carries TRBV11-2 and TRBJ2-7; the match to TRBD2 covers 14 bases. The CDR3 nucleotides are TGTGCCAGCTCGAGCCTAACGACTAGCGGGAGGGGCGAGCAGTACTTC. It codes for CASSSLTTSGRGEQYF.